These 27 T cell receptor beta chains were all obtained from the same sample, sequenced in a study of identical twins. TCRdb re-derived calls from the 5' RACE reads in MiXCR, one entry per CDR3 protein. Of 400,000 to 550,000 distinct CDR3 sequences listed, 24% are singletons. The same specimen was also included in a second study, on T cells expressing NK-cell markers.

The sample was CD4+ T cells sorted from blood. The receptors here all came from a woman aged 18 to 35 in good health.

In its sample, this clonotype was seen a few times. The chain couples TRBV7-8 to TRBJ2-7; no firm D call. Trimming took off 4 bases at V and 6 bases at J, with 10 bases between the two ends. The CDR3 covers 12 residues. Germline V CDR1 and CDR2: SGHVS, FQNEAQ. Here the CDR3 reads CASSSGLSEQYF. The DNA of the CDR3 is TGTGCCAGCAGCTCCGGTTTGAGCGAGCAGTACTTC. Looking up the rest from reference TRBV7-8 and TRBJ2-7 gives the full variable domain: GAGVSQSPRYKVAKRGQDVALRCDPISGHVSLFWYQQALGQGPEFLTYFQNEAQLDKSGLPSDRFFAERPEGSVSTLKIQRTQQEDSAVYLCASSSGLSEQYFGPGTRLTVT.

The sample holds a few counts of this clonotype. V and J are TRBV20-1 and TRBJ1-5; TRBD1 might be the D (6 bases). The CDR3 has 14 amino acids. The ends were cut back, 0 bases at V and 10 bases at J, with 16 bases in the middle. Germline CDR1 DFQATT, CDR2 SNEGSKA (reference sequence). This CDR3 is CSARDQVRGGPQHF. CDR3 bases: TGCAGTGCTAGAGATCAGGTCAGGGGAGGACCCCAGCATTTT.

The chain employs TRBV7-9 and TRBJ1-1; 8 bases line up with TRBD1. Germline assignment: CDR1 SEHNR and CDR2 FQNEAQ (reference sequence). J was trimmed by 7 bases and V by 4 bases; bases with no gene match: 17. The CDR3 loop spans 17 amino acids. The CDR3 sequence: CASSSGQGWTEHVEAFF. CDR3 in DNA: TGTGCCAGCAGCTCCGGACAGGGCTGGACTGAACATGTTGAAGCTTTCTTT. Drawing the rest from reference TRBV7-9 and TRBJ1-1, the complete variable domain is DTGVSQNPRHKITKRGQNVTFRCDPISEHNRLYWYRQTLGQGPEFLTYFQNEAQLEKSRLLSDRFSAERPKGSFSTLEIQRTEQGDSAMYLCASSSGQGWTEHVEAFFGQGTRLTVV.

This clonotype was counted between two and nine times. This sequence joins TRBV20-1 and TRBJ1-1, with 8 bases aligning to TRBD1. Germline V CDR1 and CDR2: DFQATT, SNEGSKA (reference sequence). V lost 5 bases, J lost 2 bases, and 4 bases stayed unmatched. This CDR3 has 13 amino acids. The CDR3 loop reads CSALGQGNTEAFF. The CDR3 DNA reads TGCAGTGCTCTTGGACAGGGCAACACTGAAGCTTTCTTT.

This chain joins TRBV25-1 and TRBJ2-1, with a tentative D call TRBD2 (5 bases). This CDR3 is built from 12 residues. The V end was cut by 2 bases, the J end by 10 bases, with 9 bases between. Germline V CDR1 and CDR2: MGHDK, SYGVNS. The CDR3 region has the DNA TGTGCCAGCAGTGAAACGGGAATGGAGCAGTTCTTC. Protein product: CASSETGMEQFF.

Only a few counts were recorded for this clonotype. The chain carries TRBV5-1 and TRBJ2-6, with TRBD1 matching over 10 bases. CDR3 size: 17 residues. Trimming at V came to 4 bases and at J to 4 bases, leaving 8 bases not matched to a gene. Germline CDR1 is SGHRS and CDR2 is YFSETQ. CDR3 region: CASSRQGAESGANVLTF. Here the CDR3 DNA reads TGCGCCAGCAGCAGACAGGGGGCTGAGTCAGGGGCCAACGTCCTGACTTTC.

The CDR3 DNA follows: TGTGCCAGCATTGTAAGCGTTGACACCTCTAGCACAGATACGCAGTATTTT. It encodes CASIVSVDTSSTDTQYF. V usage is TRBV6-1 and J usage is TRBJ2-3; D gene ambiguous. CDR1 is MNHNS and CDR2 is SASEGT in the germline V gene. This CDR3 region has 17 residues. The V and J ends lost 7 bases and 0 bases respectively, with 20 bases between them.

In nucleotides, the CDR3 is TGTGCCAGCAGCGTAGGACTAGCCTACCACGAGCAGTACTTC. It translates to CASSVGLAYHEQYF. The V and J genes are TRBV9 and TRBJ2-7, with 7 bases that match TRBD2. Germline V gene data show CDR1 as SGDLS and CDR2 as YYNGEE. V gave up 0 bases and J gave up 5 bases; unmatched junction bases: 5. The CDR3 is made up of 14 amino acids. Together with reference TRBV9 and TRBJ2-7, the CDR3 gives the full variable domain: DSGVTQTPKHLITATGQRVTLRCSPRSGDLSVYWYQQSLDQGLQFLIQYYNGEERAKGNILERFSAQQFPDLHSELNLSSLELGDSALYFCASSVGLAYHEQYFGPGTRLTVT.

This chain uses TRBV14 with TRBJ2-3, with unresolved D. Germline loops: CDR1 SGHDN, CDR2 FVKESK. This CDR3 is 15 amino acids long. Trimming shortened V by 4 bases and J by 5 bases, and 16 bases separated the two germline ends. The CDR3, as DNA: TGTGCCAGCAGCCCCGGGTTGCGGAGTGGAGATACGCAGTATTTT. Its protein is CASSPGLRSGDTQYF. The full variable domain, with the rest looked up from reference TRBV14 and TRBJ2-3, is EAGVTQFPSHSVIEKGQTVTLRCDPISGHDNLYWYRRVMGKEIKFLLHFVKESKQDESGMPNNRFLAERTGGTYSTLKVQPAELEDSGVYFCASSPGLRSGDTQYFGPGTRLTVL.

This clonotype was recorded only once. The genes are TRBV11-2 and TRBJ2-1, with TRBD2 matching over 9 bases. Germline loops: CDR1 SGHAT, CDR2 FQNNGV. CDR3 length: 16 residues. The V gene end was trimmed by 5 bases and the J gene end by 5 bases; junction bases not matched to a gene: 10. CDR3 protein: CASSARGGGGHNEQFF. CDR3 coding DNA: TGTGCCAGCAGCGCGCGCGGGGGGGGAGGCCACAATGAGCAGTTCTTC.

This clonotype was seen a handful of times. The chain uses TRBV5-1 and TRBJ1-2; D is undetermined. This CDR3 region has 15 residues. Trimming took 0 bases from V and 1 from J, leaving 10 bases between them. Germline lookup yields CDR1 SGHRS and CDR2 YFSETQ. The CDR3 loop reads CASSLAKGVNYGYTF. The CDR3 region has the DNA TGCGCCAGCAGCTTGGCCAAGGGCGTTAACTATGGCTACACCTTC.

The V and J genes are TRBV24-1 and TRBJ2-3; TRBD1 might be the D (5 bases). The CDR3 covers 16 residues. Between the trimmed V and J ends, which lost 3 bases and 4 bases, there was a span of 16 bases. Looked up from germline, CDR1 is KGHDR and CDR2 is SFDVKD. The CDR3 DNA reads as TGTGCCACCAGTGATACTCCCGGGCAGGGCCCAGATACGCAGTATTTT. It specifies CATSDTPGQGPDTQYF.

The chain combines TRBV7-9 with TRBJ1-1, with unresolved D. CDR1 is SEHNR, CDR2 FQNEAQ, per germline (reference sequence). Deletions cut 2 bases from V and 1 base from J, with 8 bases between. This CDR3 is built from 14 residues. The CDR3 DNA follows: TGTGCCAGCAGCTTATTTTCGGAGAACACTGAAGCTTTCTTT. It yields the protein CASSLFSENTEAFF.

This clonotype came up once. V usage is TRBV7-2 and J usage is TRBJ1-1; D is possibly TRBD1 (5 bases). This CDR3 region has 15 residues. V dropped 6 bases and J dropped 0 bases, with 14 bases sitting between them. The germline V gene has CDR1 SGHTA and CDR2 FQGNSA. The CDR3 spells CASSLRQQLNTEAFF. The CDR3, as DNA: TGTGCCAGCAGTTTGAGACAGCAATTGAACACTGAAGCTTTCTTT. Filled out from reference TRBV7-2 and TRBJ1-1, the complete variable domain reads GAGVSQSPSNKVTEKGKDVELRCDPISGHTALYWYRQSLGQGLEFLIYFQGNSAPDKSGLPSDRFSAERTGGSVSTLTIQRTQQEDSAVYLCASSLRQQLNTEAFFGQGTRLTVV.

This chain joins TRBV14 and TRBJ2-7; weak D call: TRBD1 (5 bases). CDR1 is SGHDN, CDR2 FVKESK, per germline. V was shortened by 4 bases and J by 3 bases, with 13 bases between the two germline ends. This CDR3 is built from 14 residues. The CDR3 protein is CASSPQGKVYEQYF. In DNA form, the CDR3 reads TGTGCCAGCAGCCCGCAGGGTAAAGTCTACGAGCAGTACTTC.

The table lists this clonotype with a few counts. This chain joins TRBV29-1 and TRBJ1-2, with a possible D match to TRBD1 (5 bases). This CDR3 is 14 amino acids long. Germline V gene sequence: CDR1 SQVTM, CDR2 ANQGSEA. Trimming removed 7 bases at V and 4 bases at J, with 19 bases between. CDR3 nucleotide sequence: TGCAGCGGGGGGGGTACTCCGAGGAGCTATGGCTACACCTTC. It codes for CSGGGTPRSYGYTF.

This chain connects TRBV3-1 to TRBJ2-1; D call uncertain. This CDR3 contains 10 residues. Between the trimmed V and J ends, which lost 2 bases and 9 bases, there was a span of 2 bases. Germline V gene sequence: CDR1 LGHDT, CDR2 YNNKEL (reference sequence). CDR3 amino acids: CASSQSEQFF. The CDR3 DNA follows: TGTGCCAGCAGCCAAAGTGAGCAGTTCTTC.

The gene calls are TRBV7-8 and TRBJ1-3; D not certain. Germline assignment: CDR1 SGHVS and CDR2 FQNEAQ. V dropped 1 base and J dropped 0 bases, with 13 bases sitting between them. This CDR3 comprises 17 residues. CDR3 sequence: CASSLGQSVISGNTIYF. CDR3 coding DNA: TGTGCCAGCAGCTTAGGTCAAAGTGTCATCTCTGGAAACACCATATATTTT.

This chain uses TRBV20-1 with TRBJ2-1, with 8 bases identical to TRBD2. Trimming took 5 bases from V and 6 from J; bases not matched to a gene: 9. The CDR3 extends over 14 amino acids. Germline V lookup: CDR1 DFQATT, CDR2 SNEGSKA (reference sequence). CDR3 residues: CSAPALAGGNEQFF. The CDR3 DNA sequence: TGCAGTGCTCCAGCCCTGGCGGGAGGCAATGAGCAGTTCTTC.

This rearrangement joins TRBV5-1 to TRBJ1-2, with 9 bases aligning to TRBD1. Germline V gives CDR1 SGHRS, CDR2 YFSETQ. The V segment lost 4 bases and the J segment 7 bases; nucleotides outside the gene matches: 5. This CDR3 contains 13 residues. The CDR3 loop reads CASSPQGAGGYTF. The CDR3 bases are TGCGCCAGCAGCCCACAGGGGGCTGGTGGCTACACCTTC. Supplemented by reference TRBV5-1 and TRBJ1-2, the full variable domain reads KAGVTQTPRYLIKTRGQQVTLSCSPISGHRSVSWYQQTPGQGLQFLFEYFSETQRNKGNFPGRFSGRQFSNSRSEMNVSTLELGDSALYLCASSPQGAGGYTFGSGTRLTVV.

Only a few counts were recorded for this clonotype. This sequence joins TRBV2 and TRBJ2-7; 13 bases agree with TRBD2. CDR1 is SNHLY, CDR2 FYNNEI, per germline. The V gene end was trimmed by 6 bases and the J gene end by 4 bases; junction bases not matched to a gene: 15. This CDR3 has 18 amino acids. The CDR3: CASRGQRAGLAGEYEQYF. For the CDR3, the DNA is TGTGCCAGCAGAGGGCAGAGAGCTGGACTAGCGGGGGAGTACGAGCAGTACTTC.

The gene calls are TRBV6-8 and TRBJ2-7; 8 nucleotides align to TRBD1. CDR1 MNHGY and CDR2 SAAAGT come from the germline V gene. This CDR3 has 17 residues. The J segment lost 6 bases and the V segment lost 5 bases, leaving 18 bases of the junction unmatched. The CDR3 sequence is CASSRGQELSGGSEQYF. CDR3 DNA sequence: TGTGCCAGCAGTCGGGGACAGGAATTGAGTGGGGGCTCCGAGCAGTACTTC.

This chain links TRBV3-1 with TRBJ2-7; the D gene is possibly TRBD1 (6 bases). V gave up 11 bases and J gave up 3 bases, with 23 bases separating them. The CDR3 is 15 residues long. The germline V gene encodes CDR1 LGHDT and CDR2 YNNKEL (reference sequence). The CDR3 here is CACCQSRGGLYEQYF. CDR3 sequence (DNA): TGTGCCTGCTGCCAAAGCAGGGGCGGACTCTACGAGCAGTACTTC.

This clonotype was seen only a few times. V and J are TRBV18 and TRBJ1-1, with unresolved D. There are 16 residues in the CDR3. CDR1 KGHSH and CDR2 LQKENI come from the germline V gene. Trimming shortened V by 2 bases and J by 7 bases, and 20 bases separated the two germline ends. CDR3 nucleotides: TGTGCCAGCTCACCATCGCGAAGCCCCTTTACCGATGAAGCTTTCTTT. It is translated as CASSPSRSPFTDEAFF.

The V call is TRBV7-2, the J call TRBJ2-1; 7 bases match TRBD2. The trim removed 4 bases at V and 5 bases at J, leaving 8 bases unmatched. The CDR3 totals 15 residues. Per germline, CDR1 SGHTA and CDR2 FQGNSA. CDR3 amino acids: CASSSSLAGNNEQFF. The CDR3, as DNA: TGTGCCAGCAGCTCTTCTTTAGCGGGCAACAATGAGCAGTTCTTC.

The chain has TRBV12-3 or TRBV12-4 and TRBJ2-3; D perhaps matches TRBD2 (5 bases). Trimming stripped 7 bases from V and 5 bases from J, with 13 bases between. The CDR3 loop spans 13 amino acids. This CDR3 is CASTADEGDTQYF. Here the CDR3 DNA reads TGTGCCAGCACGGCGGACGAGGGAGATACGCAGTATTTT.

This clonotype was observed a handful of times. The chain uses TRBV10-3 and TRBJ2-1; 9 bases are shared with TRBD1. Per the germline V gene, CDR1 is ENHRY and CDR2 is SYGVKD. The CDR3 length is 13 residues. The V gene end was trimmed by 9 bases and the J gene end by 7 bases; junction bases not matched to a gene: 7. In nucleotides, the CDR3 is TGTGCCATTCTAAGACAGGGGGGAAATGAGCAGTTCTTC. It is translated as CAILRQGGNEQFF.